The T cell receptor beta chain under discussion was sequenced for a study of CD8+ T cells in alopecia areata. About the research overall: Treatment of the treated patients consisted of oral tofacitinib, 5 to 10 mg twice daily. General study results and limits: More clonal than normal scalp was lesional scalp, particularly alopecia totalis/universalis.

Regarding this clone: Its antigen is unknown.

Following RNA extraction, reverse transcription yielded cDNA that acted as the sequencing template. The table came from immunoSEQ multiplex PCR; TCRdb's copy has only in-frame clones and leaves some out. The repertoire holds fewer than 200,000 clones, with about 67% as singletons. The ends were cut back, 5 bases at V and 6 bases at J, with 10 bases in the middle. The CDR3 is 11 residues long. Germline CDR1 and CDR2: SQVTM and ANQGSEA. The sequence was collected from a human donor with alopecia areata. The chain combines TRBV29-1 with TRBJ1-2; no reliable D call. Sequencing was performed on CD8+ T cells sorted from blood, taken at week 0. The DNA for the CDR3 is TGCAGCGTTCCGGGGAGGGATGGCTACACCTTC. Its protein product is CSVPGRDGYTF. Full variable domain (rest looked up from reference TRBV29-1 and TRBJ1-2): SAVISQKPSRDICQRGTSLTIQCQVDSQVTMMFWYRQQPGQSLTLIATANQGSEATYESGFVIDKFPISRPNLTFSTLTVSNMSPEDSSIYLCSVPGRDGYTFGSGTRLTVV.